The sequence of this T cell receptor beta chain was determined in a study of blood T cell dynamics during melanoma immunotherapy. V was pared by 3 bases and J by 7 bases, with 2 bases of the junction left unmatched. Germline lookup yields CDR1 SQVTM and CDR2 ANQGSEA. This CDR3 is 13 amino acids long. Some clones are missing from TCRdb's copy, which holds only in-frame ones; the method was immunoSEQ multiplex PCR. This sample yields 3,000 to 4,000 clones, of which 96% are seen a single time; roughly 0.5% belongs to the top ten. Stated time point: week 3, after first cycle of checkpoint inhibitor. The chain links TRBV29-1 to TRBJ2-1; TRBD2 agrees at 11 bases. The specimen was effector memory CD8+ T cells from blood, collected from a patient treated with checkpoint blockade. This clonotype was sampled from a human donor with melanoma. The CDR3 DNA reads TGCAGCGTTGAGCCTAGCGGGAGGAATGAGCAGTTCTTC. Its translation: CSVEPSGRNEQFF.